Shown below are 2 T cell receptor beta chains from a single sample sequenced in a study of T cell changes during pregnancy in multiple sclerosis. TCRdb keeps only in-frame clones here, not all; method: immunoSEQ multiplex PCR. Of about 77,000 clones listed, approximately 94% are singletons. The sequencing here drew on peripheral blood, taken after pregnancy. The receptor source for this set is a female donor in good health, enrolled as a control in a pregnancy study.

This chain joins TRBV30 and TRBJ1-1; no clear D. CDR1 and CDR2 (germline): GTSNPN, SVGIG (reference sequence). V lost 1 base, J lost 3 bases, and 12 bases lay in between. This CDR3 has 14 residues. CDR3 nucleotide sequence: TGTGCCTGGAGTGGGAGCGGGTGGTACACTGAAGCTTTCTTT. Translating it yields CAWSGSGWYTEAFF.

V usage is TRBV5-1 and J usage is TRBJ2-1; 7 positions match TRBD1. The CDR3 has 19 residues. Germline V gene lookup returns CDR1 SGHRS and CDR2 YFSETQ. V dropped 5 bases and J dropped 0; count of bases not matched to a gene: 17. CDR3 sequence (DNA): TGCGCCAGCAGTCCCAGGACAGGATCGACTTATAGCTCCTACAATGAGCAGTTCTTC. Amino acid sequence: CASSPRTGSTYSSYNEQFF.